The 18 T cell receptor beta chains listed next were all sequenced from one sample in a study of CD8 T cells in ankylosing spondylitis. TCRdb analysed the 5' RACE reads with MiXCR anew, one entry per CDR3 protein. The table lists roughly 140,000 distinct CDR3 sequences, more than 40% of them singletons. The sequenced sample consisted of synovial fluid, either unsorted or a sorted T cell fraction (not recorded which). These receptors were collected from a male donor with ankylosing spondylitis.

V gene TRBV7-9 combines with J gene TRBJ1-2, with 9 bases lining up with TRBD1. Germline assignment: CDR1 SEHNR and CDR2 FQNEAQ (reference sequence). This CDR3 region has 15 residues. Trimming took 3 bases from V and 1 from J; bases not matched to a gene: 3. CDR3 region: CASSFWTGVNYGYTF. In nucleotides, the CDR3 is TGTGCCAGCAGCTTCTGGACAGGGGTTAACTATGGCTACACCTTC.

This chain joins TRBV7-6 and TRBJ2-1; no clear D gene. The CDR3 is made up of 14 amino acids. V dropped 5 bases and J dropped 3 bases, with 11 bases sitting between them. CDR1 is SGHVS and CDR2 is FNYEAQ in the germline V gene. The CDR3 region is CASSPLCCYNEQFF. The CDR3 region has the DNA TGTGCCAGCAGCCCCCTTTGCTGCTACAATGAGCAGTTCTTC.

V gene TRBV5-1 combines with J gene TRBJ2-1; D call uncertain. V was cut by 0 bases and J by 5 bases, with 6 bases left in between. The germline CDR1 and CDR2 sequences are SGHRS and YFSETQ. The CDR3 runs 13 residues. The CDR3 here is CASSLAHHNEQFF. CDR3 sequence (DNA): TGCGCCAGCAGCTTGGCCCACCACAATGAGCAGTTCTTC. Full variable domain (rest looked up from reference TRBV5-1 and TRBJ2-1): KAGVTQTPRYLIKTRGQQVTLSCSPISGHRSVSWYQQTPGQGLQFLFEYFSETQRNKGNFPGRFSGRQFSNSRSEMNVSTLELGDSALYLCASSLAHHNEQFFGPGTRLTVL.

The chain couples TRBV7-9 to TRBJ2-2; the D call may be TRBD1 or TRBD2 (5 bases each). The germline CDR1 and CDR2 sequences are SEHNR and FQNEAQ (reference sequence). CDR3 length: 16 residues. Trimming took off 5 bases at V and 6 bases at J, with 19 bases between the two ends. CDR3 DNA: TGTGCCAGCAGCCCTAGCAAGAGGGAAGGGGCCGGGGAGCTGTTTTTT. Translation gives CASSPSKREGAGELFF. The entire variable domain, with the rest obtained from reference TRBV7-9 and TRBJ2-2, is as follows: DTGVSQNPRHKITKRGQNVTFRCDPISEHNRLYWYRQTLGQGPEFLTYFQNEAQLEKSRLLSDRFSAERPKGSFSTLEIQRTEQGDSAMYLCASSPSKREGAGELFFGEGSRLTVL.

This chain joins TRBV4-2 and TRBJ1-1, with TRBD1 identical over 8 bases. The CDR3 has 20 residues. J gave up 4 bases and V 1 base, and 20 bases lay outside the gene matches. CDR1 and CDR2 (germline): LGHNA, YNFKEQ. The CDR3 DNA reads TGTGCCAGCAGCCAAGTCGACAGGGGTGGGGTATCCCGTCCCTCCACTGAAGCTTTCTTT. This translates into CASSQVDRGGVSRPSTEAFF.

This clonotype was recorded a few times. V gene TRBV6-1 combines with J gene TRBJ1-1, with TRBD1 matching 11 bases. Trimming at V came to 6 bases and at J to 4 bases, leaving 4 bases not matched to a gene. Germline V lookup: CDR1 MNHNS, CDR2 SASEGT. The CDR3 is made up of 14 amino acids. The CDR3 region is CASRTGQGGTEAFF. CDR3 in DNA: TGTGCCAGCAGGACGGGACAGGGGGGCACTGAAGCTTTCTTT.

The chain combines TRBV11-2 with TRBJ2-7; D uncertain. Germline V gene lookup returns CDR1 SGHAT and CDR2 FQNNGV. Trimming stripped 4 bases from V and 2 bases from J, with 12 bases between. CDR3 length: 14 amino acids. Here the CDR3 DNA reads TGTGCCAGCAGCTCTCTAGGATCCCCCTACGAGCAGTACTTC. Its protein product is CASSSLGSPYEQYF.

The gene calls are TRBV14 and TRBJ2-7; D might be TRBD1 or TRBD2, each matching 5 bases. Between the trimmed V and J ends, which lost 4 bases and 3 bases, there was a span of 16 bases. The germline V gene encodes CDR1 SGHDN and CDR2 FVKESK. The CDR3 extends over 15 amino acids. CDR3 sequence: CASSRGDRLHYEQYF. In DNA, the CDR3 is TGTGCCAGCAGCCGAGGGGACCGGCTACACTACGAGCAGTACTTC.

J is TRBJ2-7 and V is TRBV10-3, with D perhaps matching TRBD2 (5 bases). CDR1 ENHRY and CDR2 SYGVKD come from the germline V gene. The CDR3 consists of 15 residues. V lost 3 bases and J 0 bases, leaving 12 bases between the germline ends. The CDR3 protein is CAISEGISVSYEQYF. Here the CDR3 DNA reads TGTGCCATCAGTGAAGGGATTAGCGTCTCCTACGAGCAGTACTTC.

For the CDR3, the DNA is TGTGCCAGCAGCTTATGGGGCAGGGGGCGAAAAGAGACCCAGTACTTC. This sequence encodes CASSLWGRGRKETQYF. This chain links TRBV7-9 with TRBJ2-5; TRBD1 matches at 8 bases. This CDR3 has 16 residues. CDR1 and CDR2 (germline): SEHNR, FQNEAQ (reference sequence). Trimming removed 2 bases from V and 3 bases from J; junction bases left unmatched: 8.

This chain connects TRBV12-3 or TRBV12-4 to TRBJ1-3; D is possibly TRBD1 (5 bases). Trimming removed 3 bases at V and 1 base at J, with 7 bases between. The CDR3 is 14 residues long. CDR3 amino acids: CASSLGLSGNTIYF. The CDR3 bases are TGTGCCAGCAGTTTGGGGCTTTCTGGAAACACCATATATTTT.

The rearrangement links TRBV20-1 to TRBJ1-1; D unresolved. CDR3 length equals 10 residues. Per germline, CDR1 DFQATT and CDR2 SNEGSKA (reference sequence). CDR3 nucleotide sequence: TGCGGACGGGGGAACACTGAAGCTTTCTTT. As protein: CGRGNTEAFF.

The gene calls are TRBV10-3 and TRBJ1-5; 8 bases are shared with TRBD1. The CDR3 consists of 13 residues. V lost 11 bases and J lost 5; bases outside the gene matches: 8. Germline V gene data show CDR1 as ENHRY and CDR2 as SYGVKD. The CDR3 region is CASQDRVYQPQHF. The DNA for the CDR3 is TGTGCCTCTCAGGACAGGGTTTATCAGCCCCAGCATTTT.

Only a few counts were recorded for this clonotype. The chain links TRBV7-3 to TRBJ2-3; D perhaps matches TRBD2 (5 bases). Trimming stripped 3 bases from V and 4 bases from J, with 8 bases between. CDR1 is SGHTA and CDR2 is FQGTGA in the germline V gene. CDR3 length equals 13 residues. CDR3 amino acids: CASSFGSADTQYF. CDR3 nucleotide sequence: TGTGCCAGCAGCTTTGGTAGCGCAGATACGCAGTATTTT.

The sample holds one count of this clonotype. As DNA, the CDR3 is TGTGCCAGCAGCGTCGGACCAAGGAACACTGAAGCTTTCTTT. It codes for CASSVGPRNTEAFF. This chain connects TRBV12-3 or TRBV12-4 to TRBJ1-1; D is undetermined. Trimming removed 6 bases from V and 1 base from J, with 12 bases in between. The CDR3 runs to 14 residues.

This sequence joins TRBV27 and TRBJ2-1; D is unresolved. The CDR3 length is 15 residues. V dropped 1 base and J dropped 0 bases, with 7 bases sitting between them. Germline CDR1 MNHEY, CDR2 SMNVEV (reference sequence). CDR3 protein: CASSLFESSYNEQFF. The DNA of the CDR3 is TGTGCCAGCAGTTTATTCGAGAGCTCCTACAATGAGCAGTTCTTC.

This clonotype appeared a single time. CDR3 in DNA: TGTGCCAGCAGGCCGGACTTCCAAGAGACCCAGTACTTC. The encoded protein is CASRPDFQETQYF. This chain uses TRBV12-3 or TRBV12-4 with TRBJ2-5, with D tentatively TRBD2 (5 bases). The ends were cut back, 6 bases at V and 1 base at J, with 9 bases in the middle. This CDR3 has 13 amino acids.

This chain uses TRBV7-9 with TRBJ2-3, with D hard to call. The germline V gene encodes CDR1 SEHNR and CDR2 FQNEAQ (reference sequence). The CDR3 has 12 residues. V was clipped by 3 bases and J by 1 base, with 2 bases between them. CDR3 amino acids: CASSFRTDTQYF. The CDR3 DNA follows: TGTGCCAGCAGCTTCCGCACAGATACGCAGTATTTT.